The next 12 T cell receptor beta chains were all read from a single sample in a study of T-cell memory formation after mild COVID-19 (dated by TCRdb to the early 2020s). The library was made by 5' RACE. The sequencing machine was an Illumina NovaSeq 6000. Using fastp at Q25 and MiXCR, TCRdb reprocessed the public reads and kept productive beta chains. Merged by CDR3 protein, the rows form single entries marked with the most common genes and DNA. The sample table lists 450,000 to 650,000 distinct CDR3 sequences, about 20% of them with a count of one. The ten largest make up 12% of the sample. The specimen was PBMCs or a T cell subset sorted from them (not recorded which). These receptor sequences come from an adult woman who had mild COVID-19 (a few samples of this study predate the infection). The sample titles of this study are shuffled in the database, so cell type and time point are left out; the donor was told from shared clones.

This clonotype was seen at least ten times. In DNA form, the CDR3 reads TGTGCCAGCAGGAGGACAGGGCGGGGTAATTCACCCCTCCACTTT. Its translation is CASRRTGRGNSPLHF. The gene calls are TRBV28 and TRBJ1-6, with 8 bases matching TRBD1. V lost 6 bases to trimming and J lost 6 bases; unmatched junction nucleotides: 7. The CDR3 totals 15 residues. Germline-derived CDR1 and CDR2 are MDHEN and SYDVKM.

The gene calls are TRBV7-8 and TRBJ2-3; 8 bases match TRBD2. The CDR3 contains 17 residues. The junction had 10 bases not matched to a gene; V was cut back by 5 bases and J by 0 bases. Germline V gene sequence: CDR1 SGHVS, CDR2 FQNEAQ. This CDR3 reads CASSPSSSGVSTDTQYF. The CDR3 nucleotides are TGTGCCAGCAGCCCCTCGAGTAGCGGGGTTAGCACAGATACGCAGTATTTT.

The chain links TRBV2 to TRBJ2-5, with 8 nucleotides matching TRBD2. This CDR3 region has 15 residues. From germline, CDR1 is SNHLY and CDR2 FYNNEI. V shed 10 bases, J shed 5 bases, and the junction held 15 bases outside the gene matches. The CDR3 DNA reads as TGTGCCACCTCAGGAGCGGGAGTCTCCCACGAGACCCAGTACTTC. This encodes CATSGAGVSHETQYF.

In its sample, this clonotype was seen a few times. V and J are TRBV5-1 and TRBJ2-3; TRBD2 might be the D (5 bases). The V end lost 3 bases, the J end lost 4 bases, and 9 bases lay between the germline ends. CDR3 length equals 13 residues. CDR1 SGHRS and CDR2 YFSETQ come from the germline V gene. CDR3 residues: CASSYSGSDTQYF. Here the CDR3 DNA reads TGCGCCAGCAGCTACAGCGGTTCAGATACGCAGTATTTT.

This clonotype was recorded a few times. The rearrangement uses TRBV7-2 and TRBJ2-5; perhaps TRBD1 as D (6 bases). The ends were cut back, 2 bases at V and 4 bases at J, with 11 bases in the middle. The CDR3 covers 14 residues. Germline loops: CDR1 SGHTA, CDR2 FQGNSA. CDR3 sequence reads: CASSLYRVPETQYF. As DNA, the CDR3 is TGTGCCAGCAGCTTATACAGGGTACCAGAGACCCAGTACTTC.

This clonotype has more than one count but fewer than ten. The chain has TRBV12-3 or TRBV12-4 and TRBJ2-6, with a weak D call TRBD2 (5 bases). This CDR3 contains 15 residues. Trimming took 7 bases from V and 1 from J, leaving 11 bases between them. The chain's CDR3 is CASTIRGSGANVLTF. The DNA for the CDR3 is TGTGCCAGCACCATTCGCGGGTCTGGGGCCAACGTCCTGACTTTC.

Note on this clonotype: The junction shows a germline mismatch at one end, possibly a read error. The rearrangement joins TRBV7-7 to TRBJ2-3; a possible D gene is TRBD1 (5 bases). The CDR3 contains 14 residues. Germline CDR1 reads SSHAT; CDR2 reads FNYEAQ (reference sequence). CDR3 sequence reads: CASSRTPSTDTQYF. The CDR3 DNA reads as TGTGCTAGCAGCCGGACACCTAGCACAGATACGCAGTATTTT.

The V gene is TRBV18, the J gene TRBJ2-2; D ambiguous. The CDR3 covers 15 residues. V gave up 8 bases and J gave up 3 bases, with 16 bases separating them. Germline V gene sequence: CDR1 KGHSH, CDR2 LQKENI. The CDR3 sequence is CASQKFREDTGELFF. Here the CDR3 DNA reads TGTGCCAGCCAGAAATTTAGGGAAGACACCGGGGAGCTGTTTTTT.

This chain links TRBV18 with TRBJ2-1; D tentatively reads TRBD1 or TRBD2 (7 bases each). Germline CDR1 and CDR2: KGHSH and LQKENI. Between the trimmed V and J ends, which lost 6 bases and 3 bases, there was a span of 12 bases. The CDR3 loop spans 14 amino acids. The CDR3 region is CASSQGGVYNEQFF. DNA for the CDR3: TGTGCCAGCTCCCAGGGGGGGGTCTACAATGAGCAGTTCTTC.

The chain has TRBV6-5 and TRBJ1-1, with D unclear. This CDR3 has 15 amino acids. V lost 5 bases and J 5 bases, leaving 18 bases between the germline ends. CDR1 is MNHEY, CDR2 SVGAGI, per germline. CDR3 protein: CASSKGMGLGTEAFF. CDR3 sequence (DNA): TGTGCCAGCAGTAAAGGGATGGGTTTGGGGACTGAAGCTTTCTTT.

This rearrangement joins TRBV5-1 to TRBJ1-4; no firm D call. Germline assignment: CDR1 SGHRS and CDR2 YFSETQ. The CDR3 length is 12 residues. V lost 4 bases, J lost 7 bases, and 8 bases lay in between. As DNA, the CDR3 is TGCGCCAGCAGCCCAGACGGTGAAAAACTGTTTTTT. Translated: CASSPDGEKLFF. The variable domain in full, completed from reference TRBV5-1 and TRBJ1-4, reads KAGVTQTPRYLIKTRGQQVTLSCSPISGHRSVSWYQQTPGQGLQFLFEYFSETQRNKGNFPGRFSGRQFSNSRSEMNVSTLELGDSALYLCASSPDGEKLFFGSGTQLSVL.

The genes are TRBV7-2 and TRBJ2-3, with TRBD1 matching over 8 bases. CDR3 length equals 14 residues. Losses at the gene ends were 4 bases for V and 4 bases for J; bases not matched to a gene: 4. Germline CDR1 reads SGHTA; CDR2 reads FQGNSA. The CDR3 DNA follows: TGTGCCAGCAGCTACGACAGGGGCGCAGATACGCAGTATTTT. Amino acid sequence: CASSYDRGADTQYF.